This TCR beta chain was captured by sequencing in a study of blood T cell repertoires in COVID-19. CDR1 LNHNV and CDR2 YYDKDF come from the germline V gene (reference sequence). This CDR3 region has 14 residues. The V gene lost 1 base and the J gene lost 3 bases, with 6 bases spanning the gap. Profiled with immunoSEQ multiplex PCR; TCRdb holds only in-frame clones, not every one. The sample consists of about 130,000 clones, about 72% of them appearing once. The specimen sequenced was peripheral blood. The sequence was collected from a woman aged 70-85 years with acute or convalescent COVID-19. J is TRBJ1-4 and V is TRBV15; D may be TRBD1 (5 bases). CDR3 nucleotides: TGTGCCACCAGCAGAGGGGGGGCTAATGAAAAACTGTTTTTT. This codes for CATSRGGANEKLFF.